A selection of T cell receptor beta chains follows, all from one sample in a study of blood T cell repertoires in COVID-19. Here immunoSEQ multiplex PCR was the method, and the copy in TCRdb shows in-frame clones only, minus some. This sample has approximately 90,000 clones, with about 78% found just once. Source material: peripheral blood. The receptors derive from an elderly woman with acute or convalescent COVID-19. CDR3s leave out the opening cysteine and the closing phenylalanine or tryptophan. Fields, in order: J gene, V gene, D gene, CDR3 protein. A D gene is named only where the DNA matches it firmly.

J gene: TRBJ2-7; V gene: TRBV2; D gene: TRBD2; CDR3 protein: ASEGGATTYEQY
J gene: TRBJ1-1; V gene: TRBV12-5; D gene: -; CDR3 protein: ASALGARNTEAF
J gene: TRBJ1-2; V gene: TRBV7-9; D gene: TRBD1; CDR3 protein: ASSINRGFNYGYT
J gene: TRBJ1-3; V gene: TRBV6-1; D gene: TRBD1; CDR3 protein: ASSSRQGDTIY
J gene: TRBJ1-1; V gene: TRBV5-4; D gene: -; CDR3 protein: ASSLDQGTEAF
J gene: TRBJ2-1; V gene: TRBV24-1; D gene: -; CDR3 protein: ATSNTRAYNEQF
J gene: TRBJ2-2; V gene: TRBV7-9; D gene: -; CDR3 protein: ASTLGATNTGELF
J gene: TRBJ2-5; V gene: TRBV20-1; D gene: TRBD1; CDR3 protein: SASIQGTPETQY
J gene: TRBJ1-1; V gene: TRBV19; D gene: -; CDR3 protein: ASSTGTITEAF
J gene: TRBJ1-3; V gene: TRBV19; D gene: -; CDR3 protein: ASSPVRSGNTIY
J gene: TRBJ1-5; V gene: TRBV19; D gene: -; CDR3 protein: ASLRGGKDQPQH
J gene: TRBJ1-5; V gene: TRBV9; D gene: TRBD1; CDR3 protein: ASARQGLGIRLSLSNQPQH
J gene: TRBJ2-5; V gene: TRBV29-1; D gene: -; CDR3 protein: SAVEGVQETQY
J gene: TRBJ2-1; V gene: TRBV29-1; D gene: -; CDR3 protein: SVETNEQF
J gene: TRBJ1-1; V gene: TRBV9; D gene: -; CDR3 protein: ASSPLTGFVTEAF
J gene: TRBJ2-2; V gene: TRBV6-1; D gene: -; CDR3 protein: ASSEAGGLTGELF
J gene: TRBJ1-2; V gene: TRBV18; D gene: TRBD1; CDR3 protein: ASSPGQGAHYGYT